The sequence of this T cell receptor (beta chain) was determined in a study of cytomegalovirus exposure and HLA in healthy donors. Study-level results: The tendency of first-cohort TCR clusters to co-occur in the roughly 120 validation repertoires was the finding of a later analysis. As was reported, the classifier diagnosed cytomegalovirus status with high specificity and sensitivity. There were 164 TCR beta chains listed as cytomegalovirus-associated.

The assay was immunoSEQ multiplex PCR, and TCRdb's table has in-frame clones only and misses some. The table includes 100,000 to 150,000 clones, 85% to 90% detected once. The donors formed part of the 120-subject validation cohort, distinct from the roughly 660-subject first cohort. Germline assignment: CDR1 LNHDA and CDR2 SQIVND (reference sequence). The CDR3 is 14 amino acids. V dropped 5 bases and J dropped 0 bases, with 5 bases sitting between them. Regarding this clone: Its antigen is not known.

The TCR comes from a woman aged 18-29 years in good health and CMV-seronegative. The sample consisted of PBMCs. The rearrangement uses TRBV19 and TRBJ1-6; D call uncertain. The chain's CDR3 is CASSYSSYNSPLHF. The CDR3 bases are TGTGCCAGTAGTTACTCCTCCTATAATTCACCCCTCCACTTT.